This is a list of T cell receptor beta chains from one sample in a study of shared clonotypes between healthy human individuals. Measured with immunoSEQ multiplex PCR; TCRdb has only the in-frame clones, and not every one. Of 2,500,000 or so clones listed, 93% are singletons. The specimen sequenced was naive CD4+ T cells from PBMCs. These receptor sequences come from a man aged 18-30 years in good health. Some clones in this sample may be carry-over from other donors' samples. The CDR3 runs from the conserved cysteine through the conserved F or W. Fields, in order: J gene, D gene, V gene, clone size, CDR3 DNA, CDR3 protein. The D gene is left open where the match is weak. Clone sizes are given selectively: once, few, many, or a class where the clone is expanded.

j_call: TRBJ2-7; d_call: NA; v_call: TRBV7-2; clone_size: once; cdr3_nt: TGTGCCAGCAGCTTCGGGGCCACCTACGAGCAGTACTTC; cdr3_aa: CASSFGATYEQYF
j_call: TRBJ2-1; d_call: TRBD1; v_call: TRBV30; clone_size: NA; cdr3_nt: TGTGCCTGGGGGGCCGGGACAGGGGGCACTTTTTCCTACAATGAGCAGTTCTTC; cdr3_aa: CAWGAGTGGTFSYNEQFF
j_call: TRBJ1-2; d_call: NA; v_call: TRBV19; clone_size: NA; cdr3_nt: TGTGCCAGTAGTATGGGGGGCTATGGCTACACCTTC; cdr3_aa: CASSMGGYGYTF
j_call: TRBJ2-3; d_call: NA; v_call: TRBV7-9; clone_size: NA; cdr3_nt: TGTGCCAGCAGCGGGGGTTACACAGATACGCAGTATTTT; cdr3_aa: CASSGGYTDTQYF
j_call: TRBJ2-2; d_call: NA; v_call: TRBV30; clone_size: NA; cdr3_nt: TGTGCCTGGAGTTTTCTGGCCGGGGAGCTGTTTTTT; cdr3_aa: CAWSFLAGELFF
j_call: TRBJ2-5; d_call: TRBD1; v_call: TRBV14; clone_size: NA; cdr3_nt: TGTGCCAGCAGCCGGGACAGGGAGGAGACCCAGTACTTC; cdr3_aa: CASSRDREETQYF
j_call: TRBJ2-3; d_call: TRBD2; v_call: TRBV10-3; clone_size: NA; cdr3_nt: TGTGCCATCAGTGGGGGACTAGCGCTCACAGATACGCAGTATTTT; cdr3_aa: CAISGGLALTDTQYF
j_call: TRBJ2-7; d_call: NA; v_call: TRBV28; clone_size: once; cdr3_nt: TGTGCCAGCAGACAGTCAGGCTACGAGCAGTACTTC; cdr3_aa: CASRQSGYEQYF
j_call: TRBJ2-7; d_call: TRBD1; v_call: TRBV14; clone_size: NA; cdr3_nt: TGTGCCAGCAGCCAAGATACCCCGTCCGACAGGGATCCGAACGAGCAGTACTTC; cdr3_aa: CASSQDTPSDRDPNEQYF
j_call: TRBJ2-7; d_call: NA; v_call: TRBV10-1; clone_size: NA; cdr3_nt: TGCGCCAGCAGTGCGAGCGGAGGTCCCTACGAGCAGTACTTC; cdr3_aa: CASSASGGPYEQYF
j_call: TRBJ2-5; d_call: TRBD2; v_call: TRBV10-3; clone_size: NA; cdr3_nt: TGTGCCATCAGAGGGACTAGCGGGTTCCAAGAGACCCAGTACTTC; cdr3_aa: CAIRGTSGFQETQYF
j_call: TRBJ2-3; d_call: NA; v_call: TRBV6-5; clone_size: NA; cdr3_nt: TGTGCCAGCAGTTACAAAGGAATTCGACCCACAGATACGCAGTATTTT; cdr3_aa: CASSYKGIRPTDTQYF
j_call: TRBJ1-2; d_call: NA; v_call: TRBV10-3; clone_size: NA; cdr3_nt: TGTGCCATCAGTGAGTTACAGGGCAGCACCTTC; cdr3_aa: CAISELQGSTF
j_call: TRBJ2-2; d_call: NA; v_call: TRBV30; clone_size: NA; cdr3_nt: TGTGCCTGGAGTGTACAGGTGGTCGGGGAGCTGTTTTTT; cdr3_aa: CAWSVQVVGELFF
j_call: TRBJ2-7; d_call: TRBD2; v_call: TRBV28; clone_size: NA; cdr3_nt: TGTGCCAGCACCCCCCGGGGGACTAGCGGTTCCTACGAGCAGTACTTC; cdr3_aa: CASTPRGTSGSYEQYF
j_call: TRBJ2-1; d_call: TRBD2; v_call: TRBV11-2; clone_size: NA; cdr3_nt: TGTGCCAGCAGCTCCCGCTCACGGGGTGGCGGGAGGGGGGATGAGCAGTTCTTC; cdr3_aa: CASSSRSRGGGRGDEQFF
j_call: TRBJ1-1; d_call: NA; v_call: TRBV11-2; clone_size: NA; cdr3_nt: TGTGCCAGCAGCTCCCCCAGGGTGGGGGACACTGAAGCTTTCTTT; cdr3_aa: CASSSPRVGDTEAFF
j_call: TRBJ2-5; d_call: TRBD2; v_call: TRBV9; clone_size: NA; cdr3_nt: TGTGCCAGCAGCGCCGCCGGGACTAGTGTCGAGACCCAGTACTTC; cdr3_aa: CASSAAGTSVETQYF
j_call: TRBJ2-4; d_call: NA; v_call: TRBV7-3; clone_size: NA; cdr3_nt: TGTGCCAGCAGCCGTAGACAGGAAAACATTCAGTACTTC; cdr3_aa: CASSRRQENIQYF
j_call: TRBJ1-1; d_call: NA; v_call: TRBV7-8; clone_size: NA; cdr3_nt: TGTGCCAGCAGCAAACAGGGCAGGGTCACTGAAGCTTTCTTT; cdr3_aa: CASSKQGRVTEAFF
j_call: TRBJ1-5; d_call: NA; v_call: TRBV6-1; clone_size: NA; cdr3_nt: TGTGCCAGCAGTGAGAGGGATTGGGATCAGCCCCAGCATTTT; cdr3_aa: CASSERDWDQPQHF
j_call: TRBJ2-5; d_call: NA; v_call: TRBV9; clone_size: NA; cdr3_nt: TGTGCCAGCAGCGTCAATCTGGGGGAGACCCAGTACTTC; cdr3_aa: CASSVNLGETQYF
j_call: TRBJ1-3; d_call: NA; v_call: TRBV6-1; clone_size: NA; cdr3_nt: TGTGCCAGCAGTGGGACAAATTTAGGCTCTGGAAACACCATATATTTT; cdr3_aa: CASSGTNLGSGNTIYF
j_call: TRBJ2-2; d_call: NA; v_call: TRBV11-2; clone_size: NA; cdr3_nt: TGTGCCAGCAGTAAAAATACTAGATCCGGGGAGCTGTTTTTT; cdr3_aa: CASSKNTRSGELFF
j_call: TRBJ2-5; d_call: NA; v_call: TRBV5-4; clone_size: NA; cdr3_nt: TGTGCCAGCAGCCCGGGGAGCAGGTCCAACCAAGAGACCCAGTACTTC; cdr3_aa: CASSPGSRSNQETQYF
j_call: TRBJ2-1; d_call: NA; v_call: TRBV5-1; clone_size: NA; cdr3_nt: TGCGCCAGCAGCTTGGGGGCGGGATACAATGAGCAGTTCTTC; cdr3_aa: CASSLGAGYNEQFF
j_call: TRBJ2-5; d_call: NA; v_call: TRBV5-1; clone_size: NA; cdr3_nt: TGCGCCAGCAGCCCGTCCTCCCTTGCGGGGACCCCAGAGACCCAGTACTTC; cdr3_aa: CASSPSSLAGTPETQYF
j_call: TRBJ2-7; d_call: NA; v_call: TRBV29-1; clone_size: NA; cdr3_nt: TGCAGCGTTGTACCTTTTAGCTCCTACGAGCAGTACTTC; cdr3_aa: CSVVPFSSYEQYF
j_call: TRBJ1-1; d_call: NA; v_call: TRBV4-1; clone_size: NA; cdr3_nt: TGCGCCAGCAGCGCCCTAAGGGGGGGGACTGAAGCTTTCTTT; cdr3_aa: CASSALRGGTEAFF
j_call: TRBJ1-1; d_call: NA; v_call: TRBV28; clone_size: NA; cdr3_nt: TGTGCCAGCAGCCCCGGGTTGGAAGCTTTCTTT; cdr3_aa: CASSPGLEAFF
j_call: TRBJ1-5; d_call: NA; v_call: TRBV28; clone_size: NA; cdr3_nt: TGTGCCAGCAGTTCCTCTCTCAGCAATCAGCCCCAGCATTTT; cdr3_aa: CASSSSLSNQPQHF
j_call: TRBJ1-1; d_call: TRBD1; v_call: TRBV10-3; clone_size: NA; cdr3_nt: TGTGCCATCAGTGGGGACAGGGGCATGAACACTGAAGCTTTCTTT; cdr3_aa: CAISGDRGMNTEAFF
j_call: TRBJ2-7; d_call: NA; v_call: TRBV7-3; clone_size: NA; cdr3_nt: TGTGCCAGCAGGAACTCCGGGACGATTAGCGAGCAGTACTTC; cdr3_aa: CASRNSGTISEQYF
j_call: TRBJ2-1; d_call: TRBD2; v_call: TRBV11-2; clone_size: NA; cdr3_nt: TGTGCCAGCAGCCGCCTAGCGGGGGCGAGGGACAATGAGCAGTTCTTC; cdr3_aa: CASSRLAGARDNEQFF
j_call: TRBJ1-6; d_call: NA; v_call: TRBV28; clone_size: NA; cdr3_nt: TGTGCCAGCAGTCCCCCGGGGTCCCCCTCGGTCCACTTT; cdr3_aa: CASSPPGSPSVHF
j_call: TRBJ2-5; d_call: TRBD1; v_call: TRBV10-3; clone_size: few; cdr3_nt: TGTGCCATCAGTGAGTGGACAGGGAGAGAGACCCAGTACTTC; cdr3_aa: CAISEWTGRETQYF
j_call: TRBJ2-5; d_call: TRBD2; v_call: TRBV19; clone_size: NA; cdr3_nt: TGTGCCAGTAATAACCAGGGACTAGCGGGAGGAGAGACCCAGTACTTC; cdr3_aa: CASNNQGLAGGETQYF
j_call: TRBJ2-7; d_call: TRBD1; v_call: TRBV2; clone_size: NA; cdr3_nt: TGTGCCAGCCGGGACAGGGGATTCGAGCAGTACTTC; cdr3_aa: CASRDRGFEQYF
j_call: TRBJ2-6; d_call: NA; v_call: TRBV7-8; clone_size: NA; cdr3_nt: TGTGCCAGCAGCTTAGGGGCAACGGACAACGTCCTGACTTTC; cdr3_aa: CASSLGATDNVLTF
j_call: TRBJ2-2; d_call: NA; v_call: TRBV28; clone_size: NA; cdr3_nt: TGTGCCAGCAGCTACCCGAGGCCCGGGCTGAACACCGGGGAGCTGTTTTTT; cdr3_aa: CASSYPRPGLNTGELFF
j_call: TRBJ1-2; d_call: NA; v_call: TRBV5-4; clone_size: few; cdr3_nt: TGTGCCAGCAGCTCTCGACAGGAGGATGGCTACACCTTC; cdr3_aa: CASSSRQEDGYTF
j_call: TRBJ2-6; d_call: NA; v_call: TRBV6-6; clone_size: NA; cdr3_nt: TGTGCCAGCAGTGGGGGGGCCAACGTCCTGACTTTC; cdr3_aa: CASSGGANVLTF
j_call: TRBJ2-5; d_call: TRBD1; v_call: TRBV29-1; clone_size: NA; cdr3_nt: TGCAGCGTCCCCCCCCCGGCAGGGGGCACCGGTGTGGAGACCCAGTACTTC; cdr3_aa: CSVPPPAGGTGVETQYF
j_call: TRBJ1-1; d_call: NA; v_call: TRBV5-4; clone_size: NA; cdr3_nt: TGTGCCAGCAGCTTGGATATAGGGCGGAACACTGAAGCTTTCTTT; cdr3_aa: CASSLDIGRNTEAFF
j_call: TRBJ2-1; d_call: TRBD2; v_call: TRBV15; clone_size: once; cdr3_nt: TGTGCCACCAGCAGCGGGTTAGCGGGAGCTTCGGGTGAGCAGTTCTTC; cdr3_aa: CATSSGLAGASGEQFF
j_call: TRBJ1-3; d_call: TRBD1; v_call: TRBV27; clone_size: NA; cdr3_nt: TGTGCCAGCGGAAGACAGGGATCAACTGGAAACACCATATATTTT; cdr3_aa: CASGRQGSTGNTIYF
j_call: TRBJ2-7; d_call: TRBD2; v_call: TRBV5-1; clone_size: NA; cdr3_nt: TGCGCCAGCAGCTTGGGTCTGACTAGCGGGACGTACGAGCAGTACTTC; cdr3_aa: CASSLGLTSGTYEQYF
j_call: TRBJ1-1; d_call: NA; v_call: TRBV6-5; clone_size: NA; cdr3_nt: TGTGCCAGCAGTAACACAGGGATGGTAGGCACTGAAGCTTTCTTT; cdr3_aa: CASSNTGMVGTEAFF
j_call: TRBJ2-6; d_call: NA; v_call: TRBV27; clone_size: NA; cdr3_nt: TGTGCCAGCAGTTCTCTGGGAGCTGGGGCCAACGTCCTGACTTTC; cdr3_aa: CASSSLGAGANVLTF